Following are 27 T cell receptor beta chains from one sample sequenced in a study of T cell responses to AZD1222 COVID-19 vaccine (dated by TCRdb to the early 2020s). Receptor libraries were prepared by the immunoSEQ multiplex PCR assay. TCRdb carries this immuneACCESS record with in-frame sequences only. Its versions omit some clonotypes, under half of them owing to an unresolved V gene in the studies checked, with the rest unexplained. This sample comprises about 140,000 clones, just under 95% of them detected only once. The top ten clonotypes cover more than 4.5% of the sample. Explained via the paper, the time point label denotes: baseline before first vaccination. The sequencing here drew on peripheral blood, taken on day 0 of AZD1222 vaccination. The receptors come from an adult in good health.

This chain uses TRBV2 with TRBJ2-7; 7 bases align to TRBD1. V trimming: 2 bases; J trimming: 3 bases; junction bases outside the gene matches: 7. Germline-derived CDR1 and CDR2 are SNHLY and FYNNEI. The CDR3 sequence is 15 residues long. CDR3 DNA: TGTGCCAGCAGTGAAAGGGGGCAACGGAACTACGAGCAGTACTTC. Its translation is CASSERGQRNYEQYF.

This clone was detected only once. This chain connects TRBV20-1 to TRBJ2-3; D ambiguous. CDR1 is DFQATT, CDR2 SNEGSKA, per germline (reference sequence). Deletions cut 7 bases from V and 1 base from J, with 6 bases between. This CDR3 is built from 11 residues. In nucleotides, the CDR3 is TGCAGTGGGGTTGGCACAGATACGCAGTATTTT. Protein sequence: CSGVGTDTQYF.

Here the CDR3 DNA reads TGTGCCAGCAGCGTAGGGGCAGGGTACGGTGGCTACACCTTC. Translation: CASSVGAGYGGYTF. This rearrangement joins TRBV9 to TRBJ1-2; a weak D match, TRBD1 (5 bases). This CDR3 comprises 14 residues. The germline V gene encodes CDR1 SGDLS and CDR2 YYNGEE. V lost 0 bases and J lost 7, with 13 bases in between. Supplemented by reference TRBV9 and TRBJ1-2, the full variable domain reads DSGVTQTPKHLITATGQRVTLRCSPRSGDLSVYWYQQSLDQGLQFLIQYYNGEERAKGNILERFSAQQFPDLHSELNLSSLELGDSALYFCASSVGAGYGGYTFGSGTRLTVV.

The chain links TRBV13 to TRBJ2-1, with D uncertain. CDR1 is PRHDT, CDR2 FYEKMQ, per germline (reference sequence). Trimming left V 5 bases short and J 7 bases short, with 9 bases between. CDR3 length equals 12 residues. The CDR3 DNA follows: TGTGCCAGCAGCACGTTGGGGAATGAGCAGTTCTTC. Its protein is CASSTLGNEQFF.

The gene calls are TRBV11-2 and TRBJ2-1, with D possibly being TRBD2 (6 bases). This CDR3 comprises 14 residues. The germline V gene encodes CDR1 SGHAT and CDR2 FQNNGV. Trimming removed 0 bases at V and 8 bases at J, with 11 bases between. The CDR3 DNA is TGTGCCAGCAGCTTAGATATGGGGGAGGATGAGCAGTTCTTC. It encodes CASSLDMGEDEQFF. The entire variable domain, with the rest obtained from reference TRBV11-2 and TRBJ2-1, is as follows: EAGVAQSPRYKIIEKRQSVAFWCNPISGHATLYWYQQILGQGPKLLIQFQNNGVVDDSQLPKDRFSAERLKGVDSTLKIQPAKLEDSAVYLCASSLDMGEDEQFFGPGTRLTVL.

The chain carries TRBV6-5 and TRBJ1-6; the match to TRBD1 covers 7 bases. V gave up 8 bases and J gave up 8 bases; unmatched junction bases: 9. This CDR3 is built from 14 residues. Germline assignment: CDR1 MNHEY and CDR2 SVGAGI. The DNA of the CDR3 is TGTGCCAGCGGGGATGACAGGGCGGATTCACCCCTCCACTTT. Amino acid sequence: CASGDDRADSPLHF.

The chain joins TRBV18 to TRBJ2-3; D might be TRBD1 or TRBD2, each matching 5 bases. V was cut by 3 bases and J by 9 bases, with 19 bases left in between. Germline V lookup: CDR1 KGHSH, CDR2 LQKENI. This CDR3 has 15 amino acids. CDR3 DNA: TGTGCCAGCTCACCCGGGACCCCGGAGGCGGGCACGCAGTATTTT. As protein: CASSPGTPEAGTQYF.

The chain joins TRBV19 to TRBJ2-3; the D is unclear. The germline gives CDR1 LNHDA, CDR2 SQIVND (reference sequence). V lost 6 bases and J 4 bases, leaving 14 bases between the germline ends. CDR3 length: 14 amino acids. The CDR3 region is CASSNGLVPDTQYF. For the CDR3, the DNA is TGTGCCAGTAGCAACGGGCTAGTGCCAGATACGCAGTATTTT.

The V call is TRBV7-9, the J call TRBJ1-2; possible D gene TRBD1, 6 bases. The germline CDR1 and CDR2 sequences are SEHNR and FQNEAQ (reference sequence). Between the trimmed V and J ends, which lost 4 bases and 8 bases, there was a span of 20 bases. The CDR3 sequence is 15 residues long. CDR3: CASSSATGSIDGYTF. The CDR3 coding sequence is TGTGCCAGCAGCTCGGCGACAGGATCGATTGACGGCTACACCTTC.

The genes are TRBV21-1 and TRBJ1-1. TRBV21-1 is classified as a pseudogene. CDR3 length: 13 amino acids. CDR3 sequence reads: CASSIKVGTEAFF. The CDR3 DNA sequence: TGTGCCAGCAGCATAAAAGTCGGGACTGAAGCTTTCTTT.

The CDR3 loop reads CASSMSGSPTYEQYF. DNA for the CDR3: TGCGCCAGCAGCATGTCTGGGTCGCCCACCTACGAGCAGTACTTC. The V and J genes are TRBV5-1 and TRBJ2-7; no clear D gene. Germline values: CDR1 SGHRS, CDR2 YFSETQ. V gave up 4 bases and J gave up 2 bases, with 16 bases separating them. The CDR3 is 15 amino acids.

The gene calls are TRBV19 and TRBJ2-4; 7 bases fit TRBD1. Trimming at V came to 4 bases and at J to 6 bases, leaving 3 bases not matched to a gene. This CDR3 has 13 residues. Per the germline V gene, CDR1 is LNHDA and CDR2 is SQIVND (reference sequence). CDR3 in DNA: TGTGCCAGTAGTAACAGGGGTGGAAACATTCAGTACTTC. It codes for CASSNRGGNIQYF. Together with reference TRBV19 and TRBJ2-4, the CDR3 gives the full variable domain: DGGITQSPKYLFRKEGQNVTLSCEQNLNHDAMYWYRQDPGQGLRLIYYSQIVNDFQKGDIAEGYSVSREKKESFPLTVTSAQKNPTAFYLCASSNRGGNIQYFGAGTRLSVL.

This chain joins TRBV21-1 and TRBJ1-1. TRBV21-1 is a pseudogene. CDR3 length equals 17 residues. In DNA form, the CDR3 reads TGTGCCAGCAGCAAATATAGTCCCCACTGGATGAACACTGAAGCTTTCTTT. Protein: CASSKYSPHWMNTEAFF.

CDR3 protein: CASSYPGDSGANVLTF. The CDR3 bases are TGTGCCAGCAGTTACCCGGGGGACTCTGGGGCCAACGTCCTGACTTTC. V usage is TRBV6-6 and J usage is TRBJ2-6; a weak D match, TRBD2 (6 bases). The CDR3 totals 16 residues. With 2 bases removed from V and 0 bases from J, the gap between germline ends came to 8 bases. Germline CDR1 MNHNY, CDR2 SVGAGI (reference sequence).

A single count supports this clone. This sequence joins TRBV28 and TRBJ2-5, with 11 bases that match TRBD2. V dropped 6 bases and J dropped 1; count of bases not matched to a gene: 7. In germline, CDR1 is MDHEN, CDR2 SYDVKM. The CDR3 has 16 residues. CDR3 nucleotide sequence: TGTGCCAGCAGACTACTAGCGGGAGAACCCCAAGAGACCCAGTACTTC. It translates to CASRLLAGEPQETQYF.

This chain links TRBV7-2 with TRBJ1-3, with unresolved D. The CDR3 is made up of 15 amino acids. CDR1 and CDR2 from the germline V gene are SGHTA and FQGNSA. V was trimmed by 1 base and J by 1 base, leaving 8 bases between them. The CDR3 coding sequence is TGTGCCAGCAGCTTAGGTCCGGGATCTGGAAACACCATATATTTT. This codes for CASSLGPGSGNTIYF.

Of note for this clone: This is likely a read error, given that the CDR3 carries no conserved phenylalanine or tryptophan at its end. The DNA is omitted, as the CDR3 cannot be located on it reliably, and the CDR3 follows TCRdb's listing. The V call is TRBV5-1, the J call TRBJ1-2. The CDR3 sequence runs 12 residues, both termini included. Germline CDR1 and CDR2: SGHRS and YFSETQ. The CDR3 spells CASSQNPPGSSV.

Details on this clone: Within the sample, other DNA sequences also encode this same CDR3. This chain joins TRBV5-1 and TRBJ2-7, with D unresolved. This CDR3 has 12 amino acids. Trimming removed 0 bases at V and 4 bases at J, with 5 bases between. The germline gives CDR1 SGHRS, CDR2 YFSETQ. DNA for the CDR3: TGCGCCAGCAGCTTGGGAGGATACGAGCAGTACTTC. As protein: CASSLGGYEQYF. The variable domain in full, completed from reference TRBV5-1 and TRBJ2-7, reads KAGVTQTPRYLIKTRGQQVTLSCSPISGHRSVSWYQQTPGQGLQFLFEYFSETQRNKGNFPGRFSGRQFSNSRSEMNVSTLELGDSALYLCASSLGGYEQYFGPGTRLTVT.

This rearrangement joins TRBV5-1 to TRBJ2-2; D may be TRBD1 (5 bases). Per the germline V gene, CDR1 is SGHRS and CDR2 is YFSETQ. V was pared by 4 bases and J by 1 base, with 8 bases between. The CDR3 consists of 14 residues. DNA of the CDR3: TGCGCCAGCAGCCTAGACAGGAACACCGGGGAGCTGTTTTTT. It specifies CASSLDRNTGELFF.

The chain has TRBV10-2 and TRBJ2-7; 9 bases map to TRBD1. J was trimmed by 2 bases and V by 6 bases; bases with no gene match: 8. Germline V gene sequence: CDR1 WSHSY, CDR2 SAAADI. The CDR3 consists of 15 residues. CDR3 amino acids: CASRETRDRAYEQYF. As DNA, the CDR3 is TGCGCCAGCAGAGAGACCCGGGACAGGGCCTACGAGCAGTACTTC.

The V and J genes are TRBV3-1 (or the pseudogene TRBV3-2) and TRBJ2-1; either TRBD1 or TRBD2 may supply D (5 bases each). The CDR3 loop spans 15 amino acids. Looked up from germline, CDR1 is LGHDT and CDR2 is YNNKEL (reference sequence). The V end was cut by 3 bases, the J end by 5 bases, with 14 bases between. CDR3 sequence (DNA): TGTGCCAGCAGCCACCGGGACGGATCACACAATGAGCAGTTCTTC. This encodes CASSHRDGSHNEQFF.

The rearrangement links TRBV27 to TRBJ2-5; D may be TRBD1 or TRBD2 (5 bases each). V was shortened by 5 bases and J by 2 bases, with 18 bases between the two germline ends. The CDR3 length is 16 residues. CDR1 and CDR2 from the germline V gene are MNHEY and SMNVEV (reference sequence). CDR3 sequence: CASSPRDARDQETQYF. CDR3 coding DNA: TGTGCCAGCAGTCCCCGGGACGCAAGGGATCAAGAGACCCAGTACTTC.

The chain employs TRBV3-1 (or the pseudogene TRBV3-2) and TRBJ1-1; no reliable D call. This CDR3 comprises 14 residues. Germline CDR1 reads LGHDT; CDR2 reads YNNKEL (reference sequence). The germline V and J ends were trimmed by 1 base and 0 bases, with 6 bases remaining between them. The CDR3 nucleotides are TGTGCCAGCAGCCAAGTGGGGTTGAACACTGAAGCTTTCTTT. Amino acids: CASSQVGLNTEAFF.

The rearrangement links TRBV6-6 to TRBJ2-2; tentatively, D is TRBD1 or TRBD2 (5 bases each). The V end lost 8 bases, the J end lost 8 bases, and 18 bases lay between the germline ends. Germline values: CDR1 MNHNY, CDR2 SVGAGI (reference sequence). The CDR3 has 14 residues. This CDR3 is CASGLGVPGGELFF. Here the CDR3 DNA reads TGTGCCAGCGGTTTAGGGGTCCCGGGAGGGGAGCTGTTTTTT.

The V call is TRBV10-3, the J call TRBJ1-1; 7 bases match TRBD1. The ends lost 6 bases at V and 1 base at J; junction bases unmatched: 2. Germline CDR1 reads ENHRY; CDR2 reads SYGVKD. There are 13 residues in the CDR3. CDR3 sequence reads: CAIRGQENTEAFF. DNA of the CDR3: TGTGCCATCAGAGGACAGGAGAACACTGAAGCTTTCTTT.

The chain employs TRBV2 and TRBJ1-4; D is unclear. The V gene's germline CDR1 is SNHLY and CDR2 FYNNEI. Trimming removed 7 bases from V and 2 bases from J, with 11 bases in between. The CDR3 totals 14 residues. The CDR3 bases are TGTGCCAGCAAGCGAACGACCACTAATGAAAAACTGTTTTTT. It encodes CASKRTTTNEKLFF.

This rearrangement joins TRBV7-9 to TRBJ1-6; the D gene is possibly TRBD1 (5 bases). Trimming removed 3 bases from V and 1 base from J, with 13 bases in between. This CDR3 has 17 amino acids. Germline CDR1 SEHNR, CDR2 FQNEAQ (reference sequence). This CDR3 is CASSFIGDGSYNSPLHF. DNA of the CDR3: TGTGCCAGCAGCTTTATTGGGGACGGATCCTATAATTCACCCCTCCACTTT.